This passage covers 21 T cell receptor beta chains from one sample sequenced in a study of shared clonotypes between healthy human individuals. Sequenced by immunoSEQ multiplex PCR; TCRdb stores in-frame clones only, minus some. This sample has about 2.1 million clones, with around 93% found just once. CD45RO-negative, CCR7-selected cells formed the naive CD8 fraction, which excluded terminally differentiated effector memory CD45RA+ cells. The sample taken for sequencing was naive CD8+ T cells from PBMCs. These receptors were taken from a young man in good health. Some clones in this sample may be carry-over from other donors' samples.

The CDR3 DNA follows: TGTGCCATTCGGGGCTCCTACGAGCAGTACTTC. Protein sequence: CAIRGSYEQYF. This sequence joins TRBV10-3 and TRBJ2-7; tentatively, D is TRBD2 (5 bases). V shed 9 bases and J shed 0 bases, with 6 bases lying between them. The CDR3 has 11 residues. Germline assignment: CDR1 ENHRY and CDR2 SYGVKD.

For the CDR3, the DNA is TGTGCCATCAGTGACCCCGACAGGGGCGAGCAGTACTTC. This gives the protein CAISDPDRGEQYF. The chain is built from TRBV10-3 and TRBJ2-7; 8 bases are a match to TRBD1. The length of the CDR3 is 13 residues. J gave up 6 bases and V 3 bases, and 4 bases lay outside the gene matches. Germline V gene data show CDR1 as ENHRY and CDR2 as SYGVKD.

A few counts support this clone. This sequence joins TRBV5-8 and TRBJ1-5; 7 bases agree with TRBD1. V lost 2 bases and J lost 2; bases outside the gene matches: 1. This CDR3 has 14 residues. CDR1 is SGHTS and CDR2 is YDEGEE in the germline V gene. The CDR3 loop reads CASSFGQGNQPQHF. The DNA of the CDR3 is TGTGCCAGCAGCTTCGGACAGGGCAATCAGCCCCAGCATTTT.

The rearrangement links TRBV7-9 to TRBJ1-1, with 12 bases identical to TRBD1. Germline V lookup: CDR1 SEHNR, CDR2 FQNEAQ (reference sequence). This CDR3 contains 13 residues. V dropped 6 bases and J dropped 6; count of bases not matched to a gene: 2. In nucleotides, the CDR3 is TGTGCCAGCAGGGGACAGGGGGCTGCTGAAGCTTTCTTT. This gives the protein CASRGQGAAEAFF.

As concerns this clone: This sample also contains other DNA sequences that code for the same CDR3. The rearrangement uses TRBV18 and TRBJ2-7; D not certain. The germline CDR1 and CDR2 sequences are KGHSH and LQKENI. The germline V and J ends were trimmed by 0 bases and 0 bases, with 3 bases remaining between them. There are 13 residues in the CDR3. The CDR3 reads CASSPPTSYEQYF. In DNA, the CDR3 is TGTGCCAGCTCACCACCGACCTCCTACGAGCAGTACTTC.

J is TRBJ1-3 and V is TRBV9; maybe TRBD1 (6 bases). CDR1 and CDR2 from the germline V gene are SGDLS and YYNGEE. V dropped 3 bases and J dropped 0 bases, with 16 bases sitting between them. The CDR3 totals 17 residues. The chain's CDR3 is CASSEPQDRSSGNTIYF. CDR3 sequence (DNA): TGTGCCAGCAGCGAGCCCCAGGACAGAAGCTCTGGAAACACCATATATTTT. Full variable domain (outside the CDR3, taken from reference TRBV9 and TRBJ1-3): DSGVTQTPKHLITATGQRVTLRCSPRSGDLSVYWYQQSLDQGLQFLIQYYNGEERAKGNILERFSAQQFPDLHSELNLSSLELGDSALYFCASSEPQDRSSGNTIYFGEGSWLTVV.

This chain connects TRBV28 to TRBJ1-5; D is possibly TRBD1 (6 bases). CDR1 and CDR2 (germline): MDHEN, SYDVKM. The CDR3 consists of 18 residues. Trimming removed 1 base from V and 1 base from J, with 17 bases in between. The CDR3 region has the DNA TGTGCCAGCAGTTTATTTTCAGGAGGGGGTAGGAGCAATCAGCCCCAGCATTTT. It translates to CASSLFSGGGRSNQPQHF.

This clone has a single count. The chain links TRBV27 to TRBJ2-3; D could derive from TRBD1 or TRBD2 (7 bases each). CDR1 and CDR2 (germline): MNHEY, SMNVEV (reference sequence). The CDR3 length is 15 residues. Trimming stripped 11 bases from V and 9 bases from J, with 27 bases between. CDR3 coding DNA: TGTGCCGGAGAGGCGCAGACAGGGAGGGATGTGACGCAGTATTTT. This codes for CAGEAQTGRDVTQYF.

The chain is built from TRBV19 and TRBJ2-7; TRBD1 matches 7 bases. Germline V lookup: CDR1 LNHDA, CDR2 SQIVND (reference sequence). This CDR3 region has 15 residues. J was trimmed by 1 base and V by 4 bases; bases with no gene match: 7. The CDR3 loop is CASSTRQGWSYEQYF. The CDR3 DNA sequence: TGTGCCAGTAGTACCCGACAGGGTTGGTCCTACGAGCAGTACTTC.

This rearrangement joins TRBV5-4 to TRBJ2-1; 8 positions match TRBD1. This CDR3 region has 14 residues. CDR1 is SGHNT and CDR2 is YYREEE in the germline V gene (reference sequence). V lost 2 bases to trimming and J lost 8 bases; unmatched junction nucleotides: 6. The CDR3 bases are TGTGCCAGCAGCTTCGGACAGGGTTGGGATGAGCAGTTCTTC. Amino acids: CASSFGQGWDEQFF. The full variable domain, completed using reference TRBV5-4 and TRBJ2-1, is ETGVTQSPTHLIKTRGQQVTLRCSSQSGHNTVSWYQQALGQGPQFIFQYYREEENGRGNFPPRFSGLQFPNYSSELNVNALELDDSALYLCASSFGQGWDEQFFGPGTRLTVL.

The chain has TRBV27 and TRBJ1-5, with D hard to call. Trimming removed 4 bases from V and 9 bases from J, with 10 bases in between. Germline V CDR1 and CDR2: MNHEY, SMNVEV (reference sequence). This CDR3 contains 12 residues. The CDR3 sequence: CASSSSNWPQHF. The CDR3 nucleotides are TGTGCCAGCAGTTCCAGCAATTGGCCCCAGCATTTT.

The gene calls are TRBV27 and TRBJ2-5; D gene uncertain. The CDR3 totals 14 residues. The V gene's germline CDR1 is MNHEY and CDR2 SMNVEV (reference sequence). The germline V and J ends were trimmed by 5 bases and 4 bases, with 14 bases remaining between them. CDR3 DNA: TGTGCCAGCAGTCCTCATGGGATGATAGAGACCCAGTACTTC. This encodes CASSPHGMIETQYF.

The CDR3 is CASSPGRGGPLSDTQYF. In DNA form, the CDR3 reads TGTGCCAGCAGCCCCGGGAGGGGAGGGCCGTTGTCAGATACGCAGTATTTT. V usage is TRBV7-9 and J usage is TRBJ2-3, with 8 bases that match TRBD2. The CDR3 extends over 17 amino acids. The V segment lost 5 bases and the J segment 4 bases; nucleotides outside the gene matches: 14. Per the germline V gene, CDR1 is SEHNR and CDR2 is FQNEAQ (reference sequence).

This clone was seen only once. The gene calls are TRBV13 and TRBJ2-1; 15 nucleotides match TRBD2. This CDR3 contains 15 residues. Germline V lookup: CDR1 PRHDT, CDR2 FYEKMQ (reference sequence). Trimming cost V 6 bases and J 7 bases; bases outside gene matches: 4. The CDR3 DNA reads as TGTGCCAGCAGACAAGGGACTAGCGGGAGGAATGAGCAGTTCTTC. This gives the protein CASRQGTSGRNEQFF.

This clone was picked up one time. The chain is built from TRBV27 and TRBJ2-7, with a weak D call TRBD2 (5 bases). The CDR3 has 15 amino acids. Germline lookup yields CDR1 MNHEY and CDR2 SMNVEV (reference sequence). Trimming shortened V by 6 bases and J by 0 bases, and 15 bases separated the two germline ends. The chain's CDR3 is CASSLLGESSYEQYF. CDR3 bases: TGTGCCAGCAGCCTGCTCGGGGAGAGCTCCTACGAGCAGTACTTC.

CDR3 sequence reads: CASSTGPEGPQETQYF. The CDR3 DNA follows: TGTGCCAGCTCAACCGGGCCTGAGGGGCCCCAAGAGACCCAGTACTTC. This chain links TRBV18 with TRBJ2-5, with D perhaps being TRBD1 or TRBD2 (5 bases each). V was cut by 5 bases and J by 1 base, with 17 bases left in between. The CDR3 sequence is 16 residues long. The germline V gene encodes CDR1 KGHSH and CDR2 LQKENI.

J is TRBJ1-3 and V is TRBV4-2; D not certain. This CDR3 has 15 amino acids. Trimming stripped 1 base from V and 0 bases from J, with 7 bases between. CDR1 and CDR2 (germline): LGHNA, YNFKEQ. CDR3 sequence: CASSQGRISGNTIYF. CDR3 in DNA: TGTGCCAGCAGCCAAGGGCGAATCTCTGGAAACACCATATATTTT.

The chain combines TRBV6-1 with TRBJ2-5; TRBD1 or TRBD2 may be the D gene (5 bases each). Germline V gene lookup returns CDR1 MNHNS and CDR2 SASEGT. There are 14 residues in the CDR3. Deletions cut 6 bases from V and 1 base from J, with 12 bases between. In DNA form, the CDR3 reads TGTGCCAGCAGGCTCCGGGACCCCCAAGAGACCCAGTACTTC. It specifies CASRLRDPQETQYF.

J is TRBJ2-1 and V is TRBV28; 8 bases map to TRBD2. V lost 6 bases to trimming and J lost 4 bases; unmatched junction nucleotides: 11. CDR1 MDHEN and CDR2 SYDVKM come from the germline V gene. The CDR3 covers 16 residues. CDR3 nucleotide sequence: TGTGCCAGCAGACCCTCCCGGGAGGGCCCTTACAATGAGCAGTTCTTC. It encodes CASRPSREGPYNEQFF. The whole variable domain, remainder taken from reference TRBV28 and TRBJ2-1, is DVKVTQSSRYLVKRTGEKVFLECVQDMDHENMFWYRQDPGLGLRLIYFSYDVKMKEKGDIPEGYSVSREKKERFSLILESASTNQTSMYLCASRPSREGPYNEQFFGPGTRLTVL.

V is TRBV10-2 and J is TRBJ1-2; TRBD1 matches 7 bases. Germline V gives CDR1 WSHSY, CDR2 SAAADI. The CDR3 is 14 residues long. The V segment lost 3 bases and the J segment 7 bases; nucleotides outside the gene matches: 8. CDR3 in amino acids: CASSESRQGLGYTF. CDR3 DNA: TGCGCCAGCAGTGAATCGAGACAGGGCCTTGGCTACACCTTC.

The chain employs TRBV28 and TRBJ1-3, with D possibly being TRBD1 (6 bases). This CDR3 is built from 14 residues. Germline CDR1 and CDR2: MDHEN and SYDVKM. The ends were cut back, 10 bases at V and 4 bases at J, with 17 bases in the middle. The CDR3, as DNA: TGTGCCACCCGCGGGGGCGCGCTAGGAAACACCATATATTTT. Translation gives CATRGGALGNTIYF.